The 20 T cell receptor beta chains below were found in one sample sequenced in a study of cytomegalovirus exposure and HLA in healthy donors. Vbeta (60) and Jbeta (13) primers were used in the PCR. TCRdb keeps only in-frame clones here, not all; method: immunoSEQ multiplex PCR. The data show approximately 220,000 clones, with over 65% seen just once and around 0.63% held by the top ten. The specimen was PBMCs. The receptors were sampled from a man between 18 and 35 years old in good health and CMV-seronegative.

The chain combines TRBV19 with TRBJ2-7; 7 nucleotides match TRBD1. The V and J ends lost 6 bases and 1 base, in that order; junction bases with no gene match: 3. This CDR3 has 13 residues. Germline V lookup: CDR1 LNHDA, CDR2 SQIVND (reference sequence). The CDR3 region is CASSRDRSYEQYF. The CDR3 bases are TGTGCCAGTAGCCGGGACAGATCCTACGAGCAGTACTTC.

This sequence joins TRBV6-5 and TRBJ2-1; possibly TRBD1 for D (6 bases). Trimming cost V 2 bases and J 8 bases, with 13 bases left between them. This CDR3 is built from 14 residues. Per the germline V gene, CDR1 is MNHEY and CDR2 is SVGAGI. CDR3 bases: TGTGCCAGCAGTTACCGGGGACATATCCATGAGCAGTTCTTC. Translation gives CASSYRGHIHEQFF.

As concerns this clone: One end of the junction fails to match germline, which may point to a read error. The rearrangement joins TRBV7-9 to TRBJ2-1, with D perhaps matching TRBD1 (6 bases). CDR1 is SEHNR, CDR2 FQNEAQ, per germline (reference sequence). There are 17 residues in the CDR3. CDR3 in amino acids: CSSSSSQRGKTNNEQFF. CDR3 DNA sequence: TGTTCCAGCAGCTCAAGTCAAAGGGGGAAAACCAACAATGAGCAGTTCTTC.

V gene TRBV5-1 combines with J gene TRBJ2-4, with 10 bases fitting TRBD2. The germline gives CDR1 SGHRS, CDR2 YFSETQ. V shed 3 bases and J 9 bases; nucleotides not matched to a gene: 6. This CDR3 region has 14 residues. The CDR3 DNA sequence: TGCGCCAGCAGCTCGGGGACTAGCGACGGCATTCAGTACTTC. Residues: CASSSGTSDGIQYF.

The chain uses TRBV7-9 and TRBJ2-4; 8 positions agree with TRBD1. Germline CDR1 and CDR2: SEHNR and FQNEAQ (reference sequence). Trimming at V came to 3 bases and at J to 0 bases, leaving 1 base not matched to a gene. There are 15 residues in the CDR3. CDR3 DNA sequence: TGTGCCAGCAGCTTGACAGGGGAAGCCAAAAACATTCAGTACTTC. This sequence encodes CASSLTGEAKNIQYF.

This clone has just a few counts. This chain's CDR3 is CASSEPASRSSYNEQFF. The CDR3 DNA reads TGTGCCAGCAGTGAACCGGCTAGCAGGAGCTCCTACAATGAGCAGTTCTTC. V usage is TRBV6-1 and J usage is TRBJ2-1, with D perhaps matching TRBD2 (5 bases). V was cut by 2 bases and J by 0 bases, with 14 bases left in between. The CDR3 is made up of 17 amino acids. The V gene's germline CDR1 is MNHNS and CDR2 SASEGT.

V usage is TRBV27 and J usage is TRBJ2-1; D may be TRBD1 (5 bases). V was trimmed by 3 bases and J by 2 bases, leaving 8 bases between them. From germline, CDR1 is MNHEY and CDR2 SMNVEV (reference sequence). CDR3 size: 14 residues. CDR3 loop: CASSFGQTYNEQFF. The CDR3, as DNA: TGTGCCAGCAGTTTTGGACAAACCTACAATGAGCAGTTCTTC.

This chain connects TRBV27 to TRBJ2-7, with a weak D call TRBD1 (5 bases). V gave up 0 bases and J gave up 2 bases, with 11 bases separating them. Germline loops: CDR1 MNHEY, CDR2 SMNVEV (reference sequence). This CDR3 is 15 amino acids long. As DNA, the CDR3 is TGTGCCAGCAGTTTATCAGGGGTAGGGGCCTACGAGCAGTACTTC. It encodes CASSLSGVGAYEQYF.

V usage is TRBV5-1 and J usage is TRBJ2-4; weak D call: TRBD2 (6 bases). V dropped 0 bases and J dropped 6 bases, with 19 bases sitting between them. This CDR3 has 17 amino acids. Germline V gives CDR1 SGHRS, CDR2 YFSETQ. The CDR3 region is CASSLGLGLSEGNIQYF. CDR3 in DNA: TGCGCCAGCAGCTTGGGGCTGGGACTGTCAGAGGGAAACATTCAGTACTTC.

The genes are TRBV29-1 and TRBJ2-7; D might be TRBD2 (9 bases). V lost 4 bases and J 6 bases, leaving 31 bases between the germline ends. From germline, CDR1 is SQVTM and CDR2 ANQGSEA. The CDR3 has 18 amino acids. The CDR3 is CSVAFGTGLGTSLGEQYF. DNA for the CDR3: TGCAGCGTTGCATTCGGGACAGGACTCGGGACTAGCTTAGGCGAGCAGTACTTC.

V usage is TRBV5-6 and J usage is TRBJ2-1; 10 bases are a match to TRBD1. CDR1 is SGHDT, CDR2 YYEEEE, per germline. The length of the CDR3 is 15 residues. The trim removed 2 bases at V and 6 bases at J, leaving 5 bases unmatched. Here the CDR3 DNA reads TGTGCCAGCAGCTTCGGGACAGGGGAAGGCAATGAGCAGTTCTTC. This gives the protein CASSFGTGEGNEQFF.

The chain joins TRBV6-1 to TRBJ1-5; 10 bases fit TRBD1. The ends lost 1 base at V and 1 base at J; junction bases unmatched: 4. In germline, CDR1 is MNHNS, CDR2 SASEGT. The CDR3 runs to 17 residues. In nucleotides, the CDR3 is TGTGCCAGCAGTGAAGGACAGGGGGCAGGAAGCAATCAGCCCCAGCATTTT. It yields the protein CASSEGQGAGSNQPQHF.

The chain employs TRBV2 and TRBJ2-7; 7 positions agree with TRBD2. With V trimmed by 3 bases and J by 6 bases, 8 bases remained unmatched. Per the germline V gene, CDR1 is SNHLY and CDR2 is FYNNEI. This CDR3 is 14 amino acids long. The CDR3 bases are TGTGCCAGCAGTGATATAGGGCGGGAGCTCGAGCAGTACTTC. Translation: CASSDIGRELEQYF.

This clone was seen a single time. V gene TRBV4-2 combines with J gene TRBJ2-7; 9 nucleotides align to TRBD2. The J segment lost 2 bases and the V segment lost 1 base, leaving 3 bases of the junction unmatched. The length of the CDR3 is 15 residues. Looked up from germline, CDR1 is LGHNA and CDR2 is YNFKEQ. CDR3 bases: TGTGCCAGCAGCCAAGGGACTAGCGTGACCTACGAGCAGTACTTC. Its translation is CASSQGTSVTYEQYF.

The chain couples TRBV5-6 to TRBJ2-7; the D is unclear. Germline values: CDR1 SGHDT, CDR2 YYEEEE. V lost 0 bases to trimming and J lost 1 base, with 5 bases between them. This CDR3 is built from 13 residues. The CDR3 protein is CASSLGQSYEQYF. In nucleotides, the CDR3 is TGTGCCAGCAGCTTGGGGCAATCCTACGAGCAGTACTTC.

The rearrangement links TRBV18 to TRBJ2-3; tentatively, D is TRBD2 (6 bases). In germline, CDR1 is KGHSH, CDR2 LQKENI. V shed 3 bases and J shed 3 bases, with 7 bases lying between them. The CDR3 runs to 13 residues. CDR3 amino acids: CASSPSGTDTQYF. DNA for the CDR3: TGTGCCAGCTCACCTAGCGGAACAGATACGCAGTATTTT.

The V and J genes are TRBV2 and TRBJ2-1; D is perhaps TRBD1 (5 bases). Trimming cost V 7 bases and J 9 bases, with 10 bases left between them. Per germline, CDR1 SNHLY and CDR2 FYNNEI. The CDR3 covers 11 residues. The CDR3 bases are TGTGCCAGCACTTGGACAATTGAGCAGTTCTTC. Its protein product is CASTWTIEQFF. The whole variable domain, remainder taken from reference TRBV2 and TRBJ2-1, is EPEVTQTPSHQVTQMGQEVILRCVPISNHLYFYWYRQILGQKVEFLVSFYNNEISEKSEIFDDQFSVERPDGSNFTLKIRSTKLEDSAMYFCASTWTIEQFFGPGTRLTVL.

Comment on this clone: A read error may account for a junction end that differs from germline. This chain's CDR3 is CSSSLVRTTNEKLFF. The DNA for the CDR3 is TGTTCCAGCAGCTTAGTAAGGACTACTAATGAAAAACTGTTTTTT. This chain uses TRBV7-9 with TRBJ1-4; D remains ambiguous. The CDR3 length is 15 residues. The germline V gene has CDR1 SEHNR and CDR2 FQNEAQ (reference sequence).

The V and J genes are TRBV19 and TRBJ2-2; 10 bases map to TRBD2. The CDR3 length is 18 residues. With V trimmed by 3 bases and J by 0 bases, 7 bases remained unmatched. CDR1 and CDR2 (germline): LNHDA, SQIVND (reference sequence). CDR3 protein: CASSMGLAWPANTGELFF. CDR3 sequence (DNA): TGTGCCAGTAGTATGGGACTAGCGTGGCCCGCGAACACCGGGGAGCTGTTTTTT. The full variable domain, completed using reference TRBV19 and TRBJ2-2, is DGGITQSPKYLFRKEGQNVTLSCEQNLNHDAMYWYRQDPGQGLRLIYYSQIVNDFQKGDIAEGYSVSREKKESFPLTVTSAQKNPTAFYLCASSMGLAWPANTGELFFGEGSRLTVL.

The V and J genes are TRBV7-2 and TRBJ1-1, with D possibly TRBD1 on 5 matching bases. V lost 1 base and J 1 base, leaving 7 bases between the germline ends. Per the germline V gene, CDR1 is SGHTA and CDR2 is FQGNSA. The CDR3 totals 14 residues. Here the CDR3 DNA reads TGTGCCAGCAGCTTAGTAGGGGCGAACACTGAAGCTTTCTTT. The encoded protein is CASSLVGANTEAFF.